This TCR beta chain emerged from a study of T cell changes during pregnancy in multiple sclerosis (dated by TCRdb to about 2019). About the full investigation: Changes in the T cell repertoire over the course of pregnancy were examined in this study in women with multiple sclerosis.

Library method: the immunoSEQ multiplex PCR assay. TCRdb holds this immuneACCESS table with in-frame rearrangements only. Some clones are missing; in checked studies, unresolved V genes explain under half, and the rest has no known cause. The sample has around 35,000 clones on record, 75% to 95% of them singletons. Around 12% of the sample is in the top ten clones. About this clone itself: This receptor's antigen is unknown. Base qualities are not at hand, and no much larger clone is one base apart.

The clonotype originates from a female donor with multiple sclerosis, enrolled in a pregnancy study. Specimen: CD8+ T cells from peripheral blood mononuclear cells, collected in the first trimester of pregnancy.

The CDR3 is CASSLSSGFYNEQFF. Here is the DNA: TGTGCCAGCAGCTTAAGTAGCGGGTTCTACAATGAGCAGTTCTTC. The sequence links TRBV11-2 to TRBJ2-1; TRBD2 lines up with 7 middle nucleotides. The CDR3 runs 15 amino acids, cysteine and phenylalanine included. The CDR3 DNA has 45 bases and is translated from base 1. Ends trimmed: V by 2 bases, J by 3 bases; bases unmatched to a gene: 4. Reading the germline V gene gives CDR1 SGHAT and CDR2 FQNNGV.